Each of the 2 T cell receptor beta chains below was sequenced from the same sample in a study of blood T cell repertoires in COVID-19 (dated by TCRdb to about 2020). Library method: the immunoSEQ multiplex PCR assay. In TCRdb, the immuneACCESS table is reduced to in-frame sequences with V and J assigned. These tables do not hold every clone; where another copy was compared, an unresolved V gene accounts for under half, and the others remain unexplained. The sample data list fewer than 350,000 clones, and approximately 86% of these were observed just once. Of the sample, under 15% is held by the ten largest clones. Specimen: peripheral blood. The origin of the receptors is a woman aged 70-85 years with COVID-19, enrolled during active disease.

The CDR3 region is CAWSGTVGEQYF. The CDR3 bases are TGTGCCTGGAGTGGGACAGTGGGGGAGCAGTACTTC. The V and J genes are TRBV30 and TRBJ2-7; D is possibly TRBD1 (6 bases). The CDR3 is 12 residues long. Trimming took off 1 base at V and 7 bases at J, with 11 bases between the two ends. The germline V gene encodes CDR1 GTSNPN and CDR2 SVGIG (reference sequence).

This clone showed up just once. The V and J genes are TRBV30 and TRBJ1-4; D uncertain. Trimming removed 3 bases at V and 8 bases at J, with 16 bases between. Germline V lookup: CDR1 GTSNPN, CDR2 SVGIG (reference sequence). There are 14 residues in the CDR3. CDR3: CAWSPGRLGEKLFF. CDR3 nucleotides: TGTGCCTGGAGCCCTGGCAGGTTAGGAGAAAAACTGTTTTTT.